This T cell receptor (beta chain) emerged from a study of CD4+ T cells in melanoma. Whole-study results and caveats: CD8+ T cell, macrophage and B cell function reportedly correlated with neoantigen-specific CD4+ T cells.

The CDR3 has 16 residues. With 5 bases clipped from V and 3 bases from J, the junction kept 9 bases outside the gene matches. CDR1 is SGHNT and CDR2 is YYREEE in the germline V gene (reference sequence). Generated by immunoSEQ multiplex PCR, the TCRdb table keeps only in-frame clones and is missing some. Of about 140,000 clones listed, 80% to 95% are singletons. This clone occurred once. The antigen is undetermined. The clonotype originates from a human donor with melanoma. The chain has TRBV5-4 and TRBJ2-1, with 9 positions matching TRBD2. The CDR3 spells CASSTSGGTYYNEQFF. In DNA form, the CDR3 reads TGTGCCAGCAGTACAAGCGGGGGGACCTACTACAATGAGCAGTTCTTC.